This T cell receptor beta chain was observed in a study of glioma-infiltrating T cells after dendritic cell vaccination. Study background: Dendritic cell vaccination trial patients had either newly diagnosed or recurrent glioblastoma.

Stated time point: after dendritic cell vaccination, including at tumor progression/relapse. Selection required adequate fresh-frozen tumor tissue plus more than two years' survival data. Here immunoSEQ multiplex PCR was the method, and the copy in TCRdb shows in-frame clones only, minus some. This sample yields tens of thousands of clones, of which around four fifths are seen a single time; 6% to 8.5% belongs to the top ten. Specimen: blood, collected after dendritic cell vaccination. The TCR was taken from a human donor with glioblastoma.

The CDR3 DNA follows: TGTGCCAGCAATGGCCAGGGAGGAGAGACCCAGTACTTC. This gives the protein CASNGQGGETQYF. The chain has TRBV2 and TRBJ2-5; TRBD2 might be the D (6 bases). V was clipped by 7 bases and J by 4 bases, with 13 bases between them. CDR1 and CDR2 (germline): SNHLY, FYNNEI. The CDR3 has 13 amino acids.